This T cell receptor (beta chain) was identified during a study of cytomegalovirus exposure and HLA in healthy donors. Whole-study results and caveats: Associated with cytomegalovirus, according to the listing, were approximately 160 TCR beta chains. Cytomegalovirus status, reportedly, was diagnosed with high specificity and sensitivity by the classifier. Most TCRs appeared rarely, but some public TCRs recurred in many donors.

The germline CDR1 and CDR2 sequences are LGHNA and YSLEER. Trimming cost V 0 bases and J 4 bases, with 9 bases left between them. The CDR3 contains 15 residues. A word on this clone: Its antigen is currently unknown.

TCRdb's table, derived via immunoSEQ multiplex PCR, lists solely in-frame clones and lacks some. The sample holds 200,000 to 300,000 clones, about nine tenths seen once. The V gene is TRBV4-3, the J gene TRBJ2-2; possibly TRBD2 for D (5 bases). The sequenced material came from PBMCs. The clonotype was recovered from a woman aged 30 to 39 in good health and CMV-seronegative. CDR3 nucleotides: TGCGCCAGCAGCCAAGAGTTACGGGGCACCGGGGAGCTGTTTTTT. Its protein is CASSQELRGTGELFF.